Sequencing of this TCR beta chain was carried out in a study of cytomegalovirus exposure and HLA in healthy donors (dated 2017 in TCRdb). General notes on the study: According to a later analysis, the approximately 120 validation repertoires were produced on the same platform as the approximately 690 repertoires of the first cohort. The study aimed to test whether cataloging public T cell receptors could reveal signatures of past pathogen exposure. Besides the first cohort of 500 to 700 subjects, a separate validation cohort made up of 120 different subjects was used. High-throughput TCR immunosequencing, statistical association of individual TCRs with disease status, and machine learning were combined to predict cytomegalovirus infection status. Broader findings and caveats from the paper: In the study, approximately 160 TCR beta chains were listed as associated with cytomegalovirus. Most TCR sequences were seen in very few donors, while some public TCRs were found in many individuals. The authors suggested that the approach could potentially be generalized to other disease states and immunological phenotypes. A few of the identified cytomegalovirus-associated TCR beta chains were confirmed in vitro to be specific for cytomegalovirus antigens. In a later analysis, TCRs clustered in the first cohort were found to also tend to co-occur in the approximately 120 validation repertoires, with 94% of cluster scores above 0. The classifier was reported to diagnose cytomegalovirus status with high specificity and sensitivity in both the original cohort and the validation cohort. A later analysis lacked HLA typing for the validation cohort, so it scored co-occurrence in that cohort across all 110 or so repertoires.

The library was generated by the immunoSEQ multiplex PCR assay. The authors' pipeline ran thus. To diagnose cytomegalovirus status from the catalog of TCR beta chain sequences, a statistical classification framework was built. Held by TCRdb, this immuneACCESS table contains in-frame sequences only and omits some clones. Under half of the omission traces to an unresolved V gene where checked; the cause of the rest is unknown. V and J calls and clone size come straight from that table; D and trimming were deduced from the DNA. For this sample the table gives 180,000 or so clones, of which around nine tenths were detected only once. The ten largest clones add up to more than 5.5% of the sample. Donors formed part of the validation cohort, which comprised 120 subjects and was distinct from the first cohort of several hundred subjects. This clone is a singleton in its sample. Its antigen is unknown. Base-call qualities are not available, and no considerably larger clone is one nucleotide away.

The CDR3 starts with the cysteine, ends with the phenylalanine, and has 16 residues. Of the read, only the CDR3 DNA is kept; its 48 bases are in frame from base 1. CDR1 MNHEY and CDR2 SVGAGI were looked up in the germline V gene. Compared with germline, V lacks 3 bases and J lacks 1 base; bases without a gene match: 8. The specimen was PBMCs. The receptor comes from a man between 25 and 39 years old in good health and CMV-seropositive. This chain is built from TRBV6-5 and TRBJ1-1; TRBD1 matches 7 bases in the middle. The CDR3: CASSYLRTGPNTEAFF. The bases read TGTGCCAGCAGTTATCTCAGGACAGGACCGAACACTGAAGCTTTCTTT.